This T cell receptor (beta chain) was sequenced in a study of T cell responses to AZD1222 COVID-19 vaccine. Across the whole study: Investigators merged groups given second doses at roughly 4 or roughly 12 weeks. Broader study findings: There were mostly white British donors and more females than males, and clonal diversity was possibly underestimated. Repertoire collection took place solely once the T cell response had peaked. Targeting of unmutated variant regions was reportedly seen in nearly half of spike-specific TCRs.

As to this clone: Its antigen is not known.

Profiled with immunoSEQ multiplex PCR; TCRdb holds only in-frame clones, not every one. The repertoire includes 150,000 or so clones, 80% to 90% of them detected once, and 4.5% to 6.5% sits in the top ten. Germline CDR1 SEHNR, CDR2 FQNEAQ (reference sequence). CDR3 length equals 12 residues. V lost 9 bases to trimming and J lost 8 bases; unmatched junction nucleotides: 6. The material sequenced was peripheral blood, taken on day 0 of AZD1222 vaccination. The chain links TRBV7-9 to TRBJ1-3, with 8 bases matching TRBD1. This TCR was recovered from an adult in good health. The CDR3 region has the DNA TGTGCCAGTCGACAGGGGAAAGACACCATATATTTT. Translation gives CASRQGKDTIYF.